The source of this T cell receptor beta chain is a study of identical twins. Using its own MiXCR run on the 5' RACE reads, TCRdb lists one record per CDR3 protein. The sample has roughly 720,000 distinct CDR3 sequences; around a sixth are singletons. There are 16 residues in the CDR3. CDR1 is SGHRS, CDR2 YFSETQ, per germline. J lost 5 bases, V lost 2 bases, and 9 bases had no gene match. These records were also assigned to another study, of T cells expressing NK-cell markers. That source adds: Sorted T-cell subsets CD3+CD56+NKG2C+, CD3+CD56+NKG2C- and CD3+CD56-NKG2C+ were TCR beta-sequenced.

The TCR comes from a woman in her late teens or twenties in good health. This sequence joins TRBV5-1 and TRBJ2-2; 7 nucleotides agree with TRBD1. Sequencing was carried out using PBMCs. The chain's CDR3 is CASSLATGAGTGELFF. CDR3 sequence (DNA): TGCGCCAGCAGCTTAGCAACAGGGGCAGGGACCGGGGAGCTGTTTTTT.